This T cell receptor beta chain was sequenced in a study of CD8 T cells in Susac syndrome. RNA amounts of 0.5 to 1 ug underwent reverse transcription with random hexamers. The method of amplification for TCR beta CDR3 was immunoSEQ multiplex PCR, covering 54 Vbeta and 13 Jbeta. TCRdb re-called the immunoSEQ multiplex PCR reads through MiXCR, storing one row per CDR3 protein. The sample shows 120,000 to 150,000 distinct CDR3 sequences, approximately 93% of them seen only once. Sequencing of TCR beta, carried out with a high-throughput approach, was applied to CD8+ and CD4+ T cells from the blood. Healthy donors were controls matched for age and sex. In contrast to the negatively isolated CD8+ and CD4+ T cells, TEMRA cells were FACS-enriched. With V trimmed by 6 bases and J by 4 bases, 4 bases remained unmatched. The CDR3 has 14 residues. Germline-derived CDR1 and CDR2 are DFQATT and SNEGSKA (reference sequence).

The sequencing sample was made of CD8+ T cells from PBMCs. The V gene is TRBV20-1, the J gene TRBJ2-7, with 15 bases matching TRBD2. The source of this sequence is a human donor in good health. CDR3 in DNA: TGCAGTGCGGGTGGACTAGCGGGAGGGTACGAGCAGTACTTC. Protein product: CSAGGLAGGYEQYF.